Listed here are 8 T cell receptor beta chains from one sample, sequenced in a study of blood T cell repertoires in COVID-19. TCRdb's copy holds only in-frame clones and misses some; the assay was immunoSEQ multiplex PCR. Of about 180,000 clones listed, 88% were seen once; the top ten hold 3.5% to 5%. The sequencing input was peripheral blood. The receptors originated from a woman in her thirties with acute or convalescent COVID-19.

The chain combines TRBV7-5 with TRBJ2-1; the listed D gene, TRBD2, was not tested against the DNA. TRBV7-5 constitutes a pseudogene. The CDR3 runs 16 residues. CDR3 residues: CAQPNFQGLEDNEQFF. Written as DNA, the CDR3 is TGTGCCCAGCCAAATTTCCAGGGACTAGAGGACAATGAGCAGTTCTTC.

Concerning this clone: This CDR3 is also generated by other DNA sequences in the sample. The chain links TRBV15 to TRBJ2-3, with TRBD2 as a possible D gene (5 bases). Germline values: CDR1 LNHNV, CDR2 YYDKDF (reference sequence). This CDR3 is 13 amino acids long. The V end lost 0 bases, the J end lost 5 bases, and 6 bases lay between the germline ends. The CDR3 DNA reads TGTGCCACCAGCAGAGATCGGGAAGATACGCAGTATTTT. This sequence encodes CATSRDREDTQYF.

The genes are TRBV3-1 (or the pseudogene TRBV3-2) and TRBJ2-1, with D possibly TRBD2 on 5 matching bases. Germline V gives CDR1 LGHDT, CDR2 YNNKEL (reference sequence). The V gene lost 1 base and the J gene lost 6 bases, with 13 bases spanning the gap. The CDR3 runs 15 residues. The CDR3 reads CASSQGPTRSNEQFF. The CDR3, as DNA: TGTGCCAGCAGCCAAGGTCCTACTAGGTCCAATGAGCAGTTCTTC.

This chain links TRBV10-3 with TRBJ2-6, with 10 bases lining up with TRBD2. The CDR3 covers 16 residues. The germline V gene encodes CDR1 ENHRY and CDR2 SYGVKD. Unmatched junction bases numbered 6, after V lost 6 bases and J lost 4 bases. The CDR3 DNA follows: TGTGCCATCAGCCAAGGACTAGCGGCAGGGGCCAACGTCCTGACTTTC. Translating it yields CAISQGLAAGANVLTF.

The V gene is TRBV5-6, the J gene TRBJ2-7; D gene unclear. Germline loops: CDR1 SGHDT, CDR2 YYEEEE. The ends were cut back, 0 bases at V and 3 bases at J, with 19 bases in the middle. The CDR3 sequence is 17 residues long. This CDR3 is CASSLDRGRGLDYEQYF. Written as DNA, the CDR3 is TGTGCCAGCAGCTTGGATAGAGGCCGCGGTCTAGACTACGAGCAGTACTTC.

This chain links TRBV19 with TRBJ2-1; D may be TRBD1 (8 bases). Trimming took off 5 bases at V and 6 bases at J, with 23 bases between the two ends. The CDR3 is 17 residues long. Per the germline V gene, CDR1 is LNHDA and CDR2 is SQIVND (reference sequence). CDR3 residues: CASSSTGGVGLFNEQFF. The CDR3 DNA reads as TGTGCCAGTAGTTCTACAGGGGGGGTAGGGTTGTTCAATGAGCAGTTCTTC. Full variable domain (missing parts from reference TRBV19 and TRBJ2-1): DGGITQSPKYLFRKEGQNVTLSCEQNLNHDAMYWYRQDPGQGLRLIYYSQIVNDFQKGDIAEGYSVSREKKESFPLTVTSAQKNPTAFYLCASSSTGGVGLFNEQFFGPGTRLTVL.

This chain connects TRBV15 to TRBJ2-3, with 12 positions matching TRBD2. Germline V gives CDR1 LNHNV, CDR2 YYDKDF (reference sequence). This CDR3 spans 16 amino acids. V lost 5 bases and J lost 6; bases outside the gene matches: 9. The DNA of the CDR3 is TGTGCCACCAGCCCCCGACTAGCGGGAGTATCGGATACGCAGTATTTT. It yields the protein CATSPRLAGVSDTQYF.

The rearrangement uses TRBV2 and TRBJ1-3; D is ambiguous. V was shortened by 8 bases and J by 2 bases, with 10 bases between the two germline ends. The length of the CDR3 is 13 residues. Germline assignment: CDR1 SNHLY and CDR2 FYNNEI. The chain's CDR3 is CASAGNPGNTIYF. CDR3 sequence (DNA): TGTGCCAGCGCGGGCAATCCTGGAAACACCATATATTTT.